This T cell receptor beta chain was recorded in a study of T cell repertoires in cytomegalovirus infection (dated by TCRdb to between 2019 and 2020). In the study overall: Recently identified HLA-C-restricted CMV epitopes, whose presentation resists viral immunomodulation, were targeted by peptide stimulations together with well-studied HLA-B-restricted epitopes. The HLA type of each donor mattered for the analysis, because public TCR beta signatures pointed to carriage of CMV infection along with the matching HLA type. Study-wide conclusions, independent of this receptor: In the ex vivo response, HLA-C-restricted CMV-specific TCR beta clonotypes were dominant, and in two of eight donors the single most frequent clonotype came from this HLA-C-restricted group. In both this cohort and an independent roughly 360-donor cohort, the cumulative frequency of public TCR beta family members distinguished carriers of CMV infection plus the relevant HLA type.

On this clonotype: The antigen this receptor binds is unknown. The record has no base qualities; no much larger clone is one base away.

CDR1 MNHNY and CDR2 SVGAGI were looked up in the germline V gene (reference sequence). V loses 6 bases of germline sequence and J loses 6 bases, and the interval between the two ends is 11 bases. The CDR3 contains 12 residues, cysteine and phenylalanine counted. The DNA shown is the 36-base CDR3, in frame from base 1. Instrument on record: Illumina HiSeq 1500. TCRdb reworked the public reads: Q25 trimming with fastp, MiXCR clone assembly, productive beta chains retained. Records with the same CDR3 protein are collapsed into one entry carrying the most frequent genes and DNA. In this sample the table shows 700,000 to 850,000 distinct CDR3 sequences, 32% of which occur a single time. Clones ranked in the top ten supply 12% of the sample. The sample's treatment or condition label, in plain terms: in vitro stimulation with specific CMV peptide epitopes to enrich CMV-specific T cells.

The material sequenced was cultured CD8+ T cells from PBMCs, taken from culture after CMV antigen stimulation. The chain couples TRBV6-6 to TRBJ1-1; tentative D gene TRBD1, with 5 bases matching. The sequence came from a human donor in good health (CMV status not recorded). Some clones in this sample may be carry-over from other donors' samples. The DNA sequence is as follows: TGTGCCAGCAGCCACGGGGGGGCTGAAGCTTTCTTT. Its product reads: CASSHGGAEAFF.